Described below is a single T cell receptor (beta chain) sequence and its context. No antigen is known for it. The length of the CDR3 is 14 residues. V lost 3 bases and J lost 4, with 12 bases in between. Per germline, CDR1 LNHNV and CDR2 YYDKDF (reference sequence). The data originate from a study of cytomegalovirus exposure and HLA in healthy donors. Overall study context: Some 80 million unique TCR sequences came from HLA-typed donors in an early release. Study findings and constraints: As a later analysis showed, several of the most significant clusters appeared to be linked to common viral pathogens. Data from an earlier analysis indicated that most TCR beta V segments were productive either about 87% or about 30% of the time. A later examination showed that TCR association rates differed by HLA locus, with DRB1 most and HLA-C fewest.

With 60 Vbeta and 13 Jbeta primers, the PCR was carried out. TCRdb's table, derived via immunoSEQ multiplex PCR, lists solely in-frame clones and lacks some. The sample consists of roughly 150,000 clones, 82% of them appearing once. The J gene is TRBJ1-1, the V gene TRBV15, with D possibly being TRBD1 (6 bases). Sequencing input: PBMCs. This TCR came from a male donor in good health and CMV-seronegative. CDR3 in amino acids: CATSSRGAGTEAFF. The CDR3 DNA follows: TGTGCCACCAGCAGCCGGGGGGCCGGCACTGAAGCTTTCTTT.